What follows describes a single TCR beta chain. This CDR3 region has 18 residues. Trimming cost V 0 bases and J 6 bases; bases outside gene matches: 12. Per germline, CDR1 SEHNR and CDR2 FQNEAQ (reference sequence). The entry originates in a study of blood T cell repertoires in COVID-19. About the research overall: Samples of COVID-19 (acute and convalescent) were obtained from the United States, Italy and Spain. T cells, B-cell-depleted T cells, or PBMCs provided the cDNA or gDNA that served as material.

Per the study methods: The authors estimated nucleated cell counts from reference gene primer amplification. This table comes from immunoSEQ multiplex PCR, and its TCRdb copy is limited to in-frame clones, with some not included. D and trimming were read from the DNA, whereas the V and J calls and clone size are those reported in that table. This sample has around 140,000 clones; over 70% occur once, and the top ten carry less than 2%. The material sequenced was peripheral blood. The rearrangement uses TRBV7-9 and TRBJ2-3; the match to TRBD1 covers 10 bases. This sequence originates from a woman aged 55-69 years with acute or convalescent COVID-19. CDR3 nucleotide sequence: TGTGCCAGCAGCTTAGCCGACAGGGGGCGATGGGGACGGGATACGCAGTATTTT. Translation gives CASSLADRGRWGRDTQYF.